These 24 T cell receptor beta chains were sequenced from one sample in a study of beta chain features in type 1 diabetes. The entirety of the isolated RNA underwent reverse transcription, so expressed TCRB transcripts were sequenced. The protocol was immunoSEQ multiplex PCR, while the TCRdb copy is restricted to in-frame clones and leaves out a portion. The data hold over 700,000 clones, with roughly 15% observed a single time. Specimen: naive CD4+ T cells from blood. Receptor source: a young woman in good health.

The CDR3 here is CASSIFLAGGMGEQYF. The CDR3 DNA follows: TGTGCCAGCTCAATCTTTCTAGCGGGAGGAATGGGAGAGCAGTACTTC. The chain combines TRBV18 with TRBJ2-5; TRBD2 matches at 11 bases. The CDR3 spans 16 residues. Germline values: CDR1 KGHSH, CDR2 LQKENI. V lost 5 bases and J lost 11; bases outside the gene matches: 16.

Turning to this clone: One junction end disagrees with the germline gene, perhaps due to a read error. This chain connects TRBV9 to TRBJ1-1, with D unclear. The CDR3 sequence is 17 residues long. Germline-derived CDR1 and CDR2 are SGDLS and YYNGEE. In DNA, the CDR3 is TGTACCAGCAGCGCCTTTCCCCGCGACAAGGTATACACTGAAGCTTTCTTT. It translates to CTSSAFPRDKVYTEAFF.

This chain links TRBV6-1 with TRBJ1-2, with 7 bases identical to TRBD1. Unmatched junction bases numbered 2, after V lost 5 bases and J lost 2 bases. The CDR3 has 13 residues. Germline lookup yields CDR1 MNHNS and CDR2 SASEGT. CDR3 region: CASSLTGNYGYTF. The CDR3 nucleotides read TGTGCCAGCAGTCTGACAGGGAACTATGGCTACACCTTC.

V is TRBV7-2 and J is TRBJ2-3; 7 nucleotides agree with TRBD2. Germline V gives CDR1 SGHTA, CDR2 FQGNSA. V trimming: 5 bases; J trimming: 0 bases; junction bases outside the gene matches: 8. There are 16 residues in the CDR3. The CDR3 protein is CASSPRFGGSTDTQYF. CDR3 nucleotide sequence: TGTGCCAGCAGCCCCCGTTTCGGGGGGAGCACAGATACGCAGTATTTT.

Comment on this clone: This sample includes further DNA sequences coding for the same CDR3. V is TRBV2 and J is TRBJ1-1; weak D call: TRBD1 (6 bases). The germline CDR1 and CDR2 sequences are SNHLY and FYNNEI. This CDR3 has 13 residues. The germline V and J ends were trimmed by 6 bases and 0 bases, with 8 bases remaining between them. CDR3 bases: TGTGCCAGCAGGAGGGACATGAACACTGAAGCTTTCTTT. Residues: CASRRDMNTEAFF.

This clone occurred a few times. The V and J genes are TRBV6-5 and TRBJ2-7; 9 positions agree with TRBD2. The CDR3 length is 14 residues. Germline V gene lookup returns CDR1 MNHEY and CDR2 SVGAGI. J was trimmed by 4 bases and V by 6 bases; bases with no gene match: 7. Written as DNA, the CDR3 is TGTGCCAGCAGAACGGGCGGGAGGGGTTACGAGCAGTACTTC. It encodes CASRTGGRGYEQYF.

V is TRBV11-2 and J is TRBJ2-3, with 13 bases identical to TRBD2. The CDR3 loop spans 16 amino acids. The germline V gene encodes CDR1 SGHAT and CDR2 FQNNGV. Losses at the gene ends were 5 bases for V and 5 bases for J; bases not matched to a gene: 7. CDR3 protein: CASSPELAGGGDTQYF. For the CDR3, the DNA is TGTGCCAGCAGCCCCGAACTAGCGGGAGGGGGAGATACGCAGTATTTT.

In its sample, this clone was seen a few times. The CDR3: CAISEVEYGYTF. The CDR3 DNA sequence: TGTGCCATCAGTGAAGTAGAATATGGCTACACCTTC. The chain couples TRBV10-3 to TRBJ1-2; unclear D gene. This CDR3 contains 12 residues. Germline values: CDR1 ENHRY, CDR2 SYGVKD. Deletions cut 3 bases from V and 5 bases from J, with 7 bases between.

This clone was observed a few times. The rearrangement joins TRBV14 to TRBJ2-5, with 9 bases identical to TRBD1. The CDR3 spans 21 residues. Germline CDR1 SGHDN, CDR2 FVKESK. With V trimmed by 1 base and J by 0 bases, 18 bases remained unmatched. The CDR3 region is CASSQGRLRGQGGPDQETQYF. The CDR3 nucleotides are TGTGCCAGCAGCCAAGGTCGCCTCAGGGGACAGGGAGGTCCAGACCAAGAGACCCAGTACTTC.

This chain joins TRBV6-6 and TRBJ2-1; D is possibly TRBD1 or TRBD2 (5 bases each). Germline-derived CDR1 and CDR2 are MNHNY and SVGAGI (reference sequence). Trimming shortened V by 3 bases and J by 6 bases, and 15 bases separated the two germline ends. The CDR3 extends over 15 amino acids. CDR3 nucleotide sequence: TGTGCCAGCAGTTATCAGGGAGAGGACGGCAATGAGCAGTTCTTC. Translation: CASSYQGEDGNEQFF.

The CDR3 nucleotides are TGTGCCAGCAGCCGACTAGCGGGCTTCTACAATGAGCAGTTCTTC. Residues: CASSRLAGFYNEQFF. The chain has TRBV9 and TRBJ2-1; 10 nucleotides align to TRBD2. V shed 4 bases, J shed 3 bases, and the junction held 4 bases outside the gene matches. Germline loops: CDR1 SGDLS, CDR2 YYNGEE. The CDR3 totals 15 residues.

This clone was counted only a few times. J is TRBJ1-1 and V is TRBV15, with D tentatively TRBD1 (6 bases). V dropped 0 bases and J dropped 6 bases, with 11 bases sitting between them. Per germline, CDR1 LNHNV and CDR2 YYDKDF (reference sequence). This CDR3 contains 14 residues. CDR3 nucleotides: TGTGCCACCAGCAGAGAGAACAGGGAGGCTGAAGCTTTCTTT. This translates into CATSRENREAEAFF.

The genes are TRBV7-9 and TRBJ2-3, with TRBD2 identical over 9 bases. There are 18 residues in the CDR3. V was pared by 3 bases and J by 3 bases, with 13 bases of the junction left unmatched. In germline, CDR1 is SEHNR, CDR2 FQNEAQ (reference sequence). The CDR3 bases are TGTGCCAGCAGCTTTATCCTAGGGTCTAGCGGGATGACAGATACGCAGTATTTT. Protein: CASSFILGSSGMTDTQYF. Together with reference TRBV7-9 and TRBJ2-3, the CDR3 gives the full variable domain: DTGVSQNPRHKITKRGQNVTFRCDPISEHNRLYWYRQTLGQGPEFLTYFQNEAQLEKSRLLSDRFSAERPKGSFSTLEIQRTEQGDSAMYLCASSFILGSSGMTDTQYFGPGTRLTVL.

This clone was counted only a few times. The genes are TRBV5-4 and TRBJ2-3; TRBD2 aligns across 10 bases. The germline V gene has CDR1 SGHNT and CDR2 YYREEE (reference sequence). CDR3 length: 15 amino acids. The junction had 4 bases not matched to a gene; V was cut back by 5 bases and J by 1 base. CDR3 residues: CASRTGLAGTDTQYF. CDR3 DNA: TGTGCCAGCAGAACCGGACTAGCGGGCACAGATACGCAGTATTTT.

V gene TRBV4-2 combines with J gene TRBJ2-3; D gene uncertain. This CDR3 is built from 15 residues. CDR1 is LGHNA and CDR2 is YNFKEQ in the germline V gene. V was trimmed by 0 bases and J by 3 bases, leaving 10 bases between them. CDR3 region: CASSQEVAMTDTQYF. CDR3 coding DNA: TGTGCCAGCAGCCAAGAGGTAGCCATGACAGATACGCAGTATTTT.

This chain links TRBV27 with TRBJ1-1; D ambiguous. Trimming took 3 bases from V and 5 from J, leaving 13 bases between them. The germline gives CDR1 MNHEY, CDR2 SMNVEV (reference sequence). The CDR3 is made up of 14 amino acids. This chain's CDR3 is CASSFYGPRTEAFF. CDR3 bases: TGTGCCAGCAGTTTTTACGGGCCCAGGACTGAAGCTTTCTTT.

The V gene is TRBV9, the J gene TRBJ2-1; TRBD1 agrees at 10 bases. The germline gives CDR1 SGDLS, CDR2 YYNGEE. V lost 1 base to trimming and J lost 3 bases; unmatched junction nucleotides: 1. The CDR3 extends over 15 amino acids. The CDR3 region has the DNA TGTGCCAGCAGCGTAAGGACAGGGGGCTACAATGAGCAGTTCTTC. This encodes CASSVRTGGYNEQFF.

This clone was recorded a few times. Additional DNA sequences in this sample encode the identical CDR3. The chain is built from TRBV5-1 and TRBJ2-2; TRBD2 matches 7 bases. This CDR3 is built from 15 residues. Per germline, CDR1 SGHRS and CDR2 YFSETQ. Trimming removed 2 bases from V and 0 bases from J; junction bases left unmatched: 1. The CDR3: CASSLSGANTGELFF. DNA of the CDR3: TGCGCCAGCAGCTTAAGCGGGGCGAACACCGGGGAGCTGTTTTTT. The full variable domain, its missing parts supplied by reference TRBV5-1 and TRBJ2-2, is KAGVTQTPRYLIKTRGQQVTLSCSPISGHRSVSWYQQTPGQGLQFLFEYFSETQRNKGNFPGRFSGRQFSNSRSEMNVSTLELGDSALYLCASSLSGANTGELFFGEGSRLTVL.

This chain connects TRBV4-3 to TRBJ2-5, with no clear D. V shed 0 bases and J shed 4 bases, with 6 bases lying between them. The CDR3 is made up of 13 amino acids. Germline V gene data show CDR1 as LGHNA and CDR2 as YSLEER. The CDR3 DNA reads TGCGCCAGCAGCCAAGAGGCAGCAGAGACCCAGTACTTC. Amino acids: CASSQEAAETQYF.

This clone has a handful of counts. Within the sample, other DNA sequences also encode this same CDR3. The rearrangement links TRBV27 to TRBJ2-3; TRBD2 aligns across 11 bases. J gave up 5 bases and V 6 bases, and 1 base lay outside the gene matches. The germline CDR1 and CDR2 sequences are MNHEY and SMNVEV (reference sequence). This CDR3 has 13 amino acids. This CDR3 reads CASSLAGGDTQYF. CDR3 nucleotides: TGTGCCAGCAGCCTAGCGGGAGGAGATACGCAGTATTTT.

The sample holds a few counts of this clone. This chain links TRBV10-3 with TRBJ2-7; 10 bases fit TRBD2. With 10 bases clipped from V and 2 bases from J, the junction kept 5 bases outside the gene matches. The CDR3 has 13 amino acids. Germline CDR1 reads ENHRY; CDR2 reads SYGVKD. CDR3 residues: CATGLAETYEQYF. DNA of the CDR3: TGTGCCACTGGACTAGCGGAGACCTACGAGCAGTACTTC.

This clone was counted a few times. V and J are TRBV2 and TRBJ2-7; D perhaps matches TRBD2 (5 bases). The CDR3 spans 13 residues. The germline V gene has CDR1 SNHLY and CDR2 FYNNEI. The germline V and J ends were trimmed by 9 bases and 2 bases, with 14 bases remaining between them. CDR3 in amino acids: CASLLDLTYEQYF. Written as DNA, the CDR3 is TGTGCCAGTCTACTAGATCTCACCTACGAGCAGTACTTC.

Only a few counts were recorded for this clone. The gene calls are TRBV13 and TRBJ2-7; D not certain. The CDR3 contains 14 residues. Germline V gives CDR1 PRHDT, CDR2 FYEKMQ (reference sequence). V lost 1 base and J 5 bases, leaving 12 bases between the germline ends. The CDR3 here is CASSLVRQVNEQYF. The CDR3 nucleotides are TGTGCCAGCAGCTTAGTGCGCCAAGTCAACGAGCAGTACTTC. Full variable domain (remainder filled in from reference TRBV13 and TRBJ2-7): AAGVIQSPRHLIKEKRETATLKCYPIPRHDTVYWYQQGPGQDPQFLISFYEKMQSDKGSIPDRFSAQQFSDYHSELNMSSLELGDSALYFCASSLVRQVNEQYFGPGTRLTVT.

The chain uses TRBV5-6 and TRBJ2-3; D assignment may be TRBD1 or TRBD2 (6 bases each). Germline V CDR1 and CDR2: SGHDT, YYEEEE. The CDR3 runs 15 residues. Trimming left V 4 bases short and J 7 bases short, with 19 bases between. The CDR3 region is CASSPEWGAFHTQYF. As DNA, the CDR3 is TGTGCCAGCAGCCCGGAATGGGGGGCTTTTCATACGCAGTATTTT.